The 16 T cell receptor beta chains in this list originate from one sample, sequenced in a study of OX40 agonist ivuxolimab in advanced cancers. Profiling relied on immunoSEQ multiplex PCR, and the TCRdb table lists in-frame clones only, not all of them. The repertoire includes 90,000 to 120,000 clones, over 75% of them detected once, and 0.25% to 0.35% sits in the top ten. The specimen comprised CD4+ or CD8+ T cells sorted from blood, sampled in a trial of the OX40 agonist ivuxolimab. Receptors were obtained from an adult with an advanced solid tumor such as melanoma, head and neck, liver or kidney cancer.

J is TRBJ2-7 and V is TRBV27; 9 bases match TRBD1. Germline CDR1 is MNHEY and CDR2 is SMNVEV (reference sequence). The CDR3 consists of 13 residues. V trimming: 6 bases; J trimming: 4 bases; junction bases outside the gene matches: 4. The CDR3 protein is CASRRTGAYEQYF. The CDR3 DNA follows: TGTGCCAGCAGGAGGACAGGGGCATACGAGCAGTACTTC.

The J gene is TRBJ2-3, the V gene TRBV6-1; perhaps TRBD1 as D (6 bases). V lost 7 bases to trimming and J lost 0 bases, with 8 bases between them. This CDR3 region has 13 residues. Germline V CDR1 and CDR2: MNHNS, SASEGT. CDR3 DNA: TGTGCCAGCACAGGGGCTAGCACAGATACGCAGTATTTT. Its protein product is CASTGASTDTQYF.

The V gene is TRBV6-5, the J gene TRBJ1-5; D remains ambiguous. This CDR3 comprises 14 residues. Germline V gene lookup returns CDR1 MNHEY and CDR2 SVGAGI. Trimming stripped 2 bases from V and 2 bases from J, with 7 bases between. In DNA, the CDR3 is TGTGCCAGCAGTTACAATGAAGGCAATCAGCCCCAGCATTTT. Translated: CASSYNEGNQPQHF.

The chain combines TRBV7-2 with TRBJ2-1; possible D gene TRBD2, 6 bases. V lost 1 base to trimming and J lost 4 bases, with 17 bases between them. Germline V CDR1 and CDR2: SGHTA, FQGNSA. CDR3 length equals 17 residues. CDR3 DNA sequence: TGTGCCAGCAGCTTAGTAAGGTCCGGGACTGGGTACAATGAGCAGTTCTTC. It codes for CASSLVRSGTGYNEQFF.

V is TRBV11-2 and J is TRBJ2-3; the D gene is possibly TRBD1 (5 bases). The CDR3 contains 12 residues. Germline V lookup: CDR1 SGHAT, CDR2 FQNNGV. V shed 8 bases and J shed 1 base, with 7 bases lying between them. The CDR3 DNA reads TGTGCCAGCTTACAGGGCACAGATACGCAGTATTTT. Translating it yields CASLQGTDTQYF.

The chain joins TRBV4-1 to TRBJ1-5; possible D gene TRBD1, 6 bases. The CDR3 has 13 residues. V was shortened by 0 bases and J by 7 bases, with 7 bases between the two germline ends. CDR1 is MGHRA, CDR2 YSYEKL, per germline. The CDR3 region has the DNA TGCGCCAGCAGCCAAGATAGGGGGCAGCCCCAGCATTTT. This sequence encodes CASSQDRGQPQHF.

The V gene is TRBV4-3, the J gene TRBJ1-5; tentative D call: TRBD1 (5 bases). CDR1 and CDR2 from the germline V gene are LGHNA and YSLEER. V lost 0 bases, J lost 6 bases, and 12 bases lay in between. CDR3 size: 15 residues. CDR3 DNA: TGCGCCAGCAGCCAAGATCAAGGGAGGGGTCAGCCCCAGCATTTT. It specifies CASSQDQGRGQPQHF.

V is TRBV18 and J is TRBJ1-5; no clear D gene. Germline V gene lookup returns CDR1 KGHSH and CDR2 LQKENI. This CDR3 is built from 18 residues. The V end was cut by 3 bases, the J end by 5 bases, with 23 bases between. This CDR3 reads CASSPKQPELGVYQPQHF. In nucleotides, the CDR3 is TGTGCCAGCTCACCTAAACAGCCCGAACTGGGAGTCTATCAGCCCCAGCATTTT.

CDR3 region: CASSFADTQYF. Here the CDR3 DNA reads TGTGCCAGCAGCTTCGCAGATACGCAGTATTTT. The V and J genes are TRBV7-2 and TRBJ2-3; D uncertain. V lost 3 bases and J lost 4, with 2 bases in between. Germline V gene lookup returns CDR1 SGHTA and CDR2 FQGNSA. The CDR3 extends over 11 amino acids.

The gene calls are TRBV10-2 and TRBJ2-1; 11 bases fit TRBD2. With V trimmed by 8 bases and J by 9 bases, 6 bases remained unmatched. The CDR3 covers 13 residues. CDR1 and CDR2 from the germline V gene are WSHSY and SAAADI. The CDR3 region has the DNA TGCGCCAGCCTAGGGACTAGCGGTAGTGAGCAGTTCTTC. Translated: CASLGTSGSEQFF.

The rearrangement joins TRBV10-1 to TRBJ2-2; D not certain. V was pared by 7 bases and J by 0 bases, with 3 bases between. The germline V gene has CDR1 WNHNN and CDR2 SYGVQD (reference sequence). The CDR3 length is 12 residues. CDR3: CASNANTGELFF. CDR3 in DNA: TGCGCCAGCAACGCGAACACCGGGGAGCTGTTTTTT.

The table lists this clone with a count of one. The chain employs TRBV4-1 and TRBJ2-1; 9 bases are shared with TRBD2. There are 15 residues in the CDR3. In germline, CDR1 is MGHRA, CDR2 YSYEKL. Trimming took 3 bases from V and 6 from J; bases not matched to a gene: 6. The CDR3 reads CASSQETSGSNEQFF. In DNA form, the CDR3 reads TGCGCCAGCAGCCAGGAGACTAGCGGTAGCAATGAGCAGTTCTTC.

The CDR3 sequence is CASKDREAFF. The CDR3 DNA reads as TGTGCCAGCAAGGACAGGGAGGCTTTCTTT. The chain joins TRBV28 to TRBJ1-1; 8 positions match TRBD1. The V gene's germline CDR1 is MDHEN and CDR2 SYDVKM. Germline trimming cut 7 bases from V and 11 bases from J; bases unmatched to any gene: 3. This CDR3 is built from 10 residues.

This clone was seen once. The chain joins TRBV19 to TRBJ2-5; D not resolved. Germline assignment: CDR1 LNHDA and CDR2 SQIVND (reference sequence). The V gene lost 6 bases and the J gene lost 0 bases, with 14 bases spanning the gap. The length of the CDR3 is 15 residues. The chain's CDR3 is CASRRADLYQETQYF. DNA for the CDR3: TGTGCCAGTAGGAGAGCAGACCTGTACCAAGAGACCCAGTACTTC.

V is TRBV4-1 and J is TRBJ2-7; D unresolved. The CDR3 has 14 amino acids. CDR1 MGHRA and CDR2 YSYEKL come from the germline V gene. Trimming cost V 0 bases and J 0 bases, with 6 bases left between them. The CDR3 spells CASSQDGVSYEQYF. CDR3 nucleotide sequence: TGCGCCAGCAGCCAAGATGGGGTCTCCTACGAGCAGTACTTC.

The chain uses TRBV5-3 and TRBJ2-1, with TRBD2 matching 14 bases. TRBV5-3 is noted as an ORF with a role that remains uncertain. With 4 bases clipped from V and 6 bases from J, the junction kept 9 bases outside the gene matches. The CDR3 is 17 residues long. CDR3 sequence reads: CARSPDHGLAGGNEQFF. The DNA of the CDR3 is TGTGCCAGAAGCCCGGATCACGGACTAGCGGGAGGCAATGAGCAGTTCTTC.